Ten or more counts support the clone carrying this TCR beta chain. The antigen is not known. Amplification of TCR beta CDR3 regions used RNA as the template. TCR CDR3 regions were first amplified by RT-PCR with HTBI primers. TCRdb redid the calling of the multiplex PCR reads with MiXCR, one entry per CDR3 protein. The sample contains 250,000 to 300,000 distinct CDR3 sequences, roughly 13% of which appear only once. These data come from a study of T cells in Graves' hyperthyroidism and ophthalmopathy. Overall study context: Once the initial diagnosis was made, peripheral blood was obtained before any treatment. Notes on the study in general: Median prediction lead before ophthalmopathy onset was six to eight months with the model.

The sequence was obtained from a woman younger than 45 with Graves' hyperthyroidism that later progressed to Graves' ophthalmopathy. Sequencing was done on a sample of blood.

The CDR3 region is CASRRLEGQTTDTQYF. For the CDR3, the DNA is TGTGCCAGCAGAAGATTGGAGGGGCAAACGACAGATACGCAGTATTTT. This chain connects TRBV6-1 to TRBJ2-3; tentative D call: TRBD2 (6 bases). Per the germline V gene, CDR1 is MNHNS and CDR2 is SASEGT. The CDR3 has 16 amino acids. V was trimmed by 6 bases and J by 3 bases, leaving 19 bases between them.